This T cell receptor (beta chain) was retrieved from a study of CD8+CD57+ T cells in acquired aplastic anemia. Study summary: Sorted CD4+ plus CD8+ cells gave DNA averaging 3.2 ug.

CDR3 and TCR beta VDJ profiling relied on genomic DNA as the template. In TCRdb, the reads were re-called with MiXCR into one record per CDR3 protein. The data contain fewer than 250,000 distinct CDR3 sequences, more than 45% of them singletons. Before being chosen for sequencing, patients had shown CD8+CD57+ cell expansion by flow cytometry. Severe acquired aplastic anemia was the diagnosis recorded for all patients. Untreated patients provided the blood samples, with no therapy given before sampling. Germline assignment: CDR1 SGHDN and CDR2 FVKESK. The CDR3 runs to 15 residues. V lost 4 bases and J 0 bases, leaving 11 bases between the germline ends. This clonotype has more than one count but fewer than ten. Possible read error: a much larger clone is one base away. The conserved final phenylalanine or tryptophan is absent from the CDR3, which likely points to a read error.

The J gene is TRBJ2-3, the V gene TRBV14; D is ambiguous. This receptor was taken from a human donor with aplastic anemia. The sequencing sample was made of sorted CD4+, CD8+, or CD8+CD57+ T cells (not recorded which) from PBMCs. CDR3 coding DNA: TGTGCCAGCAGCCCAAGGGCTAGTAGCACAGATACGCAGTATCTT. It specifies CASSPRASSTDTQYL.